One T cell receptor (beta chain) is described in this entry. Its specificity is not known. Looked up from germline, CDR1 is MGHRA and CDR2 is YSYEKL. V was shortened by 4 bases and J by 9 bases, with 16 bases between the two germline ends. The CDR3 has 14 residues. This sample was included in a study of identical twins. Study observations and caveats: Weaker excess sharing between twins was seen in beta out-of-frame sequences. Fewer insertions characterized abundant cord blood beta clonotypes, whereas memory repertoires showed none. Compared with models, monozygotic twins showed more out-of-frame TCR alpha sharing. Alpha sequences that were out-of-frame and twin-shared showed an excess of low generation probability.

TCRdb re-called the 5' RACE reads through MiXCR, storing one row per CDR3 protein. Here the sample spans about 1.7 million distinct CDR3 sequences, around 33% being singletons. The clonotype was recovered from a newborn girl in good health. The sample consisted of cord blood. The chain combines TRBV4-1 with TRBJ2-1, with D hard to call. CDR3 residues: CASSPTILGIEQFF. The CDR3 coding sequence is TGCGCCAGCAGCCCTACTATACTTGGAATTGAGCAGTTCTTC.